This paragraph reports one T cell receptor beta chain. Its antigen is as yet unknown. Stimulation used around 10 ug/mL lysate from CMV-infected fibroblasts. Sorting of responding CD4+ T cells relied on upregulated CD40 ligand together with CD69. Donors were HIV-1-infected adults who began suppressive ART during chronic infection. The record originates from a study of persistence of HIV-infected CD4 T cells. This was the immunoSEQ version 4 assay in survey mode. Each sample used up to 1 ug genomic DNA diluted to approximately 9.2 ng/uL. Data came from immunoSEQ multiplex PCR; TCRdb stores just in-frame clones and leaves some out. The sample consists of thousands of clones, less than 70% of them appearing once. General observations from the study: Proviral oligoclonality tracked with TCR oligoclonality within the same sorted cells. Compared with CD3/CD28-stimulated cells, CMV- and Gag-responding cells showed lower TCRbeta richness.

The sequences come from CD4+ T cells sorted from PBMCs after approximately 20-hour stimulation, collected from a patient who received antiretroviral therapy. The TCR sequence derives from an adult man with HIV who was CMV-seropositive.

The CDR3 here is CASGPAPIYEQYF. The CDR3 nucleotides read TGTGCTAGTGGTCCGGCGCCCATCTACGAGCAGTACTTC. This chain connects TRBV12-5 to TRBJ2-7; D gene unclear. The CDR3 has 13 amino acids. Germline CDR1 LGHNT, CDR2 FRNRAP. Trimming stripped 5 bases from V and 3 bases from J, with 11 bases between.